A selection of T cell receptor beta chains follows, all from one sample in a study of T-cell memory formation after mild COVID-19. TCRdb ran MiXCR on the 5' RACE reads and lists one entry per CDR3 protein. The sample lists approximately 210,000 distinct CDR3 sequences, 10% to 13% occurring once. Material: PBMCs or a T cell subset sorted from them (not recorded which). The origin of the receptors is a man aged 18 to 29 who had mild COVID-19 (a few samples of this study predate the infection). Cell type and time point are not known. CDR3s include the opening cysteine and the closing phenylalanine or tryptophan. D genes are given only for firm matches. Clone size is stated in some rows and not others, as once, few, many or a class when expanded.

J | V | length | size | D | DNA | CDR3
TRBJ2-7 | TRBV27 | 15 | few | NA | TGTGCCAGCAGTTTCGTGGCGACTCGCTCCTACGAGCAGTACTTC | CASSFVATRSYEQYF
TRBJ2-3 | TRBV20-1 | 14 | few | TRBD2 | TGCAGTGCGCAAGCGGGGGGGCCAACAGATACGCAGTATTTT | CSAQAGGPTDTQYF
TRBJ1-4 | TRBV5-1 | 13 | NA | NA | TGCGCCAGCAGAAGGGCCCCCCGGGAAAAACTGTTTTTT | CASRRAPREKLFF
TRBJ1-6 | TRBV25-1 | 15 | NA | TRBD1 | TGTGCCAGCAGTGAATGGGCAGGGGGCTTTTCACCCCTCCACTTT | CASSEWAGGFSPLHF
TRBJ1-5 | TRBV7-2 | 13 | NA | NA | TGTGCCAGCAGCTTGCTAAGCAATCAGCCCCAGCATTTT | CASSLLSNQPQHF
TRBJ1-1 | TRBV28 | 11 | many | NA | TGTGCCAGCAGCCCCGGGACTGAAGCTTTCTTT | CASSPGTEAFF
TRBJ1-5 | TRBV20-1 | 14 | NA | NA | TGCAGTGCTAGAGGAGTTTATAGCAATCAGCCCCAGCATTTT | CSARGVYSNQPQHF
TRBJ2-7 | TRBV7-9 | 14 | NA | TRBD1 | TGTGCCAGCAGCCTGCAGGGGGACTCCTACGAGCAGTACTTC | CASSLQGDSYEQYF
TRBJ1-3 | TRBV5-1 | 14 | few | NA | TGCGCCAGCAGCGTAGGGATTACTGGAAACACCATATATTTT | CASSVGITGNTIYF
TRBJ2-5 | TRBV2 | 12 | few | NA | TGTGCCACCTCCCTTGGACAAGAGACCCAGTACTTC | CATSLGQETQYF
TRBJ2-3 | TRBV4-1 | 16 | NA | NA | TGCGCCAGCAACCTAGGCTCGGGGGGCCGGGCAGATACGCAGTATTTT | CASNLGSGGRADTQYF
TRBJ2-5 | TRBV20-1 | 12 | many | TRBD1 | TGCAGTGCACCTCGACAGGGAAAGACCCAGTACTTC | CSAPRQGKTQYF
TRBJ2-1 | TRBV7-7 | 13 | NA | NA | TGTGCTAGCAGCCCAGCGGGCCTAGGGGAGCAGTTCTTC | CASSPAGLGEQFF
TRBJ1-4 | TRBV7-9 | 14 | NA | NA | TGTGCCAGCAGCTTAAGACAGTCAAATGAAAAACTGTTTTTT | CASSLRQSNEKLFF
TRBJ2-5 | TRBV29-1 | 13 | NA | TRBD1 | TGCAGCGTTGAGGCAGGGGGCGCCCAGACCCAGTACTTC | CSVEAGGAQTQYF
TRBJ2-1 | TRBV12-3/TRBV12-4 | 16 | NA | TRBD2 | TGTGCCAGCAGTTTAAGCGGGGGTGGCTCCTACAATGAGCAGTTCTTC | CASSLSGGGSYNEQFF
TRBJ2-6 | TRBV6-5 | 16 | few | NA | TGTGCCAGCACCGGATATCAGGGCCCCGGGGCCAACGTCCTGACTTTC | CASTGYQGPGANVLTF
TRBJ2-3 | TRBV5-4 | 14 | many | NA | TGTGCCAGCAGCTTGGGGCTAGTCACAGATACGCAGTATTTT | CASSLGLVTDTQYF
TRBJ1-6 | TRBV13 | 15 | NA | NA | TGTGCCAGTCATTCACAGAGCTCCTATAATTCACCCCTCCACTTT | CASHSQSSYNSPLHF
TRBJ2-3 | TRBV7-2 | 14 | few | NA | TGTGCCAGCAGCTTAGCGCAGTACACAGATACGCAGTATTTT | CASSLAQYTDTQYF
TRBJ2-3 | TRBV12-3/TRBV12-4 | 13 | many | NA | TGTGCCAGCAGACGGCTGGGGACAGATACGCAGTATTTT | CASRRLGTDTQYF
TRBJ2-4 | TRBV6-6 | 12 | NA | NA | TGTGCCAGCAGTAGGTTTGCCGAGGGACAATACTTC | CASSRFAEGQYF
TRBJ2-3 | TRBV5-1 | 14 | many | NA | TGCGCCAGCAGCTTGGAGGGATTAACAGATACGCAGTATTTT | CASSLEGLTDTQYF
TRBJ2-1 | TRBV7-2 | 17 | many | TRBD2 | TGTGCCAGCAGCCCCTCTAGCGGGAGGCCCTCCTACAATGAGCAGTTCTTC | CASSPSSGRPSYNEQFF
TRBJ1-4 | TRBV5-1 | 14 | few | NA | TGCGCCAGCAGCTTGGCGGGACCTAATGAAAAACTGTTTTTT | CASSLAGPNEKLFF
TRBJ2-3 | TRBV6-2/TRBV6-3 | 18 | NA | TRBD1 | TGTGCCAGCAGGAGTGTCTACGGGACAGGGGGTGTAGGAGATACGCAGTATTTT | CASRSVYGTGGVGDTQYF
TRBJ2-5 | TRBV5-1 | 13 | few | NA | TGCGCCAGTGGGAGGGGGAACCAAGAGACCCAGTACTTC | CASGRGNQETQYF
TRBJ2-7 | TRBV27 | 15 | few | NA | TGTGCCAGCAGTTTATTACAGGGGAGGTCCTACGAGCAGTACTTC | CASSLLQGRSYEQYF
TRBJ2-4 | TRBV28 | 15 | few | NA | TGTGCCAGCGAGGACAGCTCCCGAGCCAAAAACATTCAGTACTTC | CASEDSSRAKNIQYF
TRBJ2-1 | TRBV5-1 | 16 | NA | TRBD2 | TGCGCCAGCAGCTTGGCTTGGGCGGGAGAAGGCAATGAGCAGTTCTTC | CASSLAWAGEGNEQFF
TRBJ1-2 | TRBV12-3/TRBV12-4 | 17 | many | TRBD1 | TGTGCCAGCAGTTTCCTTCTCTACAGGGGGAAGAACTATGGCTACACCTTC | CASSFLLYRGKNYGYTF
TRBJ1-6 | TRBV25-1 | 18 | few | NA | TGTGCCAGCAGTGGTGAACTGGGGAGGCATCTCAGGAATTCACCCCTCCACTTT | CASSGELGRHLRNSPLHF
TRBJ1-2 | TRBV5-1 | 13 | NA | TRBD1 | TGCGCCAGCAGCCCCGGACAGGTCGAGGGCTACACCTTC | CASSPGQVEGYTF
TRBJ1-3 | TRBV20-1 | 12 | NA | NA | TGCAGTGCTACCTCCGATAGAAACACCATATATTTT | CSATSDRNTIYF
TRBJ2-1 | TRBV9 | 14 | few | TRBD2 | TGTGCCAGCAGCTTCGGACTAGCTCCCAATGAGCAGTTCTTC | CASSFGLAPNEQFF
TRBJ1-2 | TRBV24-1 | 14 | NA | NA | TGTGCCACCAGTGATTCCAGGGGCGTAGTCGGCTACACCTTC | CATSDSRGVVGYTF
TRBJ2-7 | TRBV11-2 | 15 | few | NA | TGTGCCAGCAGCTTAGGGACAATTGGGACCTACGAGCAGTACTTC | CASSLGTIGTYEQYF
TRBJ2-5 | TRBV4-1 | 16 | few | NA | TGCGCCAGCAGCCAAGGGCAGGGCGGGTACCAAGAGACCCAGTACTTC | CASSQGQGGYQETQYF
TRBJ1-3 | TRBV11-2 | 15 | few | NA | TGTGCCAGCAGCCCCAGGGCAACCTCTGGAAACACCATATATTTT | CASSPRATSGNTIYF
TRBJ2-3 | TRBV7-3 | 17 | few | NA | TGTGCCAGCAGCTCCCCCGGCGGGCGTTCTAGCACAGATACGCAGTATTTT | CASSSPGGRSSTDTQYF
TRBJ1-2 | TRBV9 | 13 | few | NA | TGTGCCAGCAGCGTAAACAGGGATGGTGGCTACACCTTC | CASSVNRDGGYTF
TRBJ1-3 | TRBV5-1 | 16 | NA | NA | TGCGCCAGCAGCTTGGGGGACACCTACTCTGGAAACACCATATATTTT | CASSLGDTYSGNTIYF
TRBJ2-1 | TRBV24-1 | 15 | few | NA | TGTGCCTCAGCGGATTCAACCAGCTCCTACAATGAGCAGTTCTTC | CASADSTSSYNEQFF
TRBJ2-1 | TRBV29-1 | 13 | few | NA | TGCAGCGCCGCGATCTCTCTGGGGAATGAGCAGTTCTTC | CSAAISLGNEQFF
TRBJ2-7 | TRBV20-1 | 14 | few | NA | TGCAGTGCTTCCCGGGACACCTATTCACCCGAGCAGTACTTC | CSASRDTYSPEQYF
TRBJ1-1 | TRBV6-2/TRBV6-3 | 15 | NA | NA | TGTGCCAGCAGTGGCGTGCACAGGGAGATCACTGAAGCTTTCTTT | CASSGVHREITEAFF
TRBJ2-1 | TRBV7-2 | 16 | few | NA | TGTGCCAGCAGCTTGCTATTTGTGGGGTCCTACAATGAGCAGTTCTTC | CASSLLFVGSYNEQFF
TRBJ1-4 | TRBV20-1 | 16 | NA | TRBD1 | TGCAGTGCCGCCCGGGACAGGGGGCATGGTAATGAAAAACTGTTTTTT | CSAARDRGHGNEKLFF
TRBJ1-1 | TRBV20-1 | 12 | many | NA | TGCAGTGCCACGGACGTGAAGACTGAAGCTTTCTTT | CSATDVKTEAFF